The T cell receptor (beta chain) described here comes from a study of T cell responses to AZD1222 COVID-19 vaccine. Study details: Pooled samples include second doses given at about 4 or 12 weeks. Study results and limitations: A mostly white British donor set with more females was recruited, and clonal diversity was possibly underestimated. The reported proportion of spike-specific TCRs targeting unmutated variant regions was nearly half. An increase in Spike-specific TCR breadth and depth was observed after two AZD1222 doses.

Sequencing was performed with immunoSEQ multiplex PCR; in TCRdb, only in-frame clones are kept and a portion is missing. The sample contains about 100,000 clones, around nine tenths of which appear only once. About this clone itself: Its antigen is not identified.

V was shortened by 6 bases and J by 7 bases, with 13 bases between the two germline ends. The CDR3 totals 14 residues. The V gene's germline CDR1 is ENHRY and CDR2 SYGVKD. The chain uses TRBV10-3 and TRBJ1-6; perhaps TRBD1 as D (5 bases). The TCR sequence derives from an adult in good health. Specimen: peripheral blood, collected on day 0 of AZD1222 vaccination. Written as DNA, the CDR3 is TGTGCCATCAGGGACACAGAGGGAAATTCACCCCTCCACTTT. It encodes CAIRDTEGNSPLHF.